This T cell receptor (beta chain) was sequenced during a study of blood T cell repertoires in COVID-19. Study-level information: Two negative PCRs, clearance, or symptom resolution characterized the recovered Cohort 3 donors. Sites across the United States, Italy and Spain contributed samples from acute and convalescent COVID-19.

In germline, CDR1 is MNHEY, CDR2 SVGAGI. J gave up 6 bases and V 5 bases, and 12 bases lay outside the gene matches. The CDR3 is 15 residues long. The assay was immunoSEQ multiplex PCR, and TCRdb's table has in-frame clones only and misses some. The sample shows a few hundred thousand clones, approximately 87% of them seen only once. Specimen: PBMCs or T cells enriched from blood (not recorded which). The sequence was obtained from a woman aged 45-59 years in a cohort exposed to, infected with or recovered from COVID-19 (not recorded which). This chain joins TRBV6-5 and TRBJ2-7; 8 bases align to TRBD2. The CDR3 reads CASSPSGGGHGEQYF. The CDR3 bases are TGTGCCAGCAGTCCCTCCGGCGGGGGGCATGGCGAGCAGTACTTC.